This T cell receptor beta chain was documented in a study of cytomegalovirus exposure and HLA in healthy donors. The CDR3 runs to 15 residues. CDR1 MNHEY and CDR2 SVGAGI come from the germline V gene. Trimming took off 2 bases at V and 10 bases at J, with 15 bases between the two ends. 60 Vbeta and 13 Jbeta primers were used in PCR. TCRdb's table, derived via immunoSEQ multiplex PCR, lists solely in-frame clones and lacks some. The data contain fewer than 75,000 clones, roughly 80% of them seen just once; the ten biggest clones take up less than 3%. Sequencing input: PBMCs. This clonotype was sampled from a woman aged 25 to 39 in good health and CMV-seronegative. This rearrangement joins TRBV6-5 to TRBJ1-6; D is possibly TRBD1 (6 bases). The CDR3 DNA sequence: TGTGCCAGCAGTTACCGCCAGGGGAGAGACTCACCCCTCCACTTT. Encoded protein: CASSYRQGRDSPLHF.